This T cell receptor (beta chain) was obtained from a study of Ad26.COV2.S vaccination and SARS-CoV-2 variants. Stated treatment: roughly 20 received Ad26.COV2.S at low or high dose, single or two shots; roughly 5 received placebo; per-sample allocation not given. Following the first vaccine or placebo injection, samples were taken on day 63. The CDR3 runs to 15 residues. Germline loops: CDR1 MDHEN, CDR2 SYDVKM. Germline trimming cut 6 bases from V and 5 bases from J; bases unmatched to any gene: 3. Some clones are missing from TCRdb's copy, which holds only in-frame ones; the method was immunoSEQ multiplex PCR. The table records about 400,000 clones, about 90% of them present only once.

The source of this sequence is a person between 18 and 60 years old who received the Ad26.COV2.S COVID-19 vaccine or a placebo. V gene TRBV28 combines with J gene TRBJ2-5, with 16 positions matching TRBD2. Specimen: peripheral blood, collected in a trial of Ad26.COV2.S vaccine versus placebo. Written as DNA, the CDR3 is TGTGCCAGCAGAACGGGACTAGCGGGGGGGGAGACCCAGTACTTC. It is translated as CASRTGLAGGETQYF.